The rows below give T cell receptor beta chains drawn from one sample of a study of identical twins. TCRdb ran MiXCR on the 5' RACE reads and lists one entry per CDR3 protein. The table has about 730,000 distinct CDR3 sequences, about 20% seen once; the top ten hold 4% to 4.5%. This sample was shared with a second study, whose subject was T cells expressing NK-cell markers.

The source material was PBMCs. The receptor source for this set is a woman aged 18-29 years in good health. Each CDR3 is given with its conserved first and last residue. Fields, in order: D gene, CDR3 length, J gene, V gene, clone size, CDR3 DNA, CDR3 protein. D genes are given only for firm matches. Not every row has a clone size; where given, it reads once, few, many or a size class.

>TRBD2|14|TRBJ2-5|TRBV20-1|-
TGCAGTGCTGATCGCGGGGGGGCCTTAGAGACCCAGTACTTC
CSADRGGALETQYF
>TRBD1|15|TRBJ2-7|TRBV4-2|-
TGTGCCAGCAGCCACTCGGGACAGACAACCTACGAGCAGTACTTC
CASSHSGQTTYEQYF
>-|13|TRBJ2-7|TRBV5-1|few
TGCGCCAGCAGCTTACAGGCCCCCTACGAGCAGTACTTC
CASSLQAPYEQYF
>TRBD1|15|TRBJ1-3|TRBV2|-
TGTGCCAGCAGCGTAGAGGGGGCAGGCGGAAACACCATATATTTT
CASSVEGAGGNTIYF
>-|12|TRBJ2-1|TRBV11-3|-
TGTGCCAGCAGCTCGACTCCCAATGAGCAGTTCTTC
CASSSTPNEQFF
>-|15|TRBJ2-1|TRBV20-1|many
TGCAGTGCCAGAGTACCCAGCGGGCCTTACAATGAGCAGTTCTTC
CSARVPSGPYNEQFF
>-|16|TRBJ1-2|TRBV10-3|-
TGTGCCATCAGTGAGCTGGCGGCAGGGGAGGACTATGGCTACACCTTC
CAISELAAGEDYGYTF
>-|14|TRBJ2-5|TRBV20-1|-
TGCAGTGCTAACGACGGCATCGCCCGAGAGACCCAGTACTTC
CSANDGIARETQYF
>-|16|TRBJ2-2|TRBV7-2|few
TGTGCCAGCAGCTTACTGGGGACTCCCAACACCGGGGAGCTGTTTTTT
CASSLLGTPNTGELFF
>-|15|TRBJ2-5|TRBV15|few
TGTGCCACCAGCGGACGACTAGTTTTGCGGGAGACCCAGTACTTC
CATSGRLVLRETQYF
>-|15|TRBJ1-3|TRBV9|few
TGTGCCAGCAGCCCGCGACCGGACTCTGGAAACACCATATATTTT
CASSPRPDSGNTIYF
>-|13|TRBJ2-1|TRBV20-1|few
TGCAGTGCTACCGGACTAACGGGGGATGAGCAGTTCTTC
CSATGLTGDEQFF
>-|11|TRBJ2-1|TRBV2|many
TGTGCCAGCAGTGGACGGCGTGAGCAGTTCTTC
CASSGRREQFF
>-|12|TRBJ2-2|TRBV12-3/TRBV12-4|few
TGTGCCAGCTGTGGGAGCACCGGGGAGCTGTTTTTT
CASCGSTGELFF
>-|12|TRBJ2-7|TRBV20-1|-
TGCAGTGCTCCACAGGGATCCTACGAGCAGTACTTC
CSAPQGSYEQYF
>-|14|TRBJ2-7|TRBV20-1|-
TGCAGTGCCCCTGCCCCAAGTGGCTCCTACGAGCAGTACTTC
CSAPAPSGSYEQYF
>-|14|TRBJ2-7|TRBV20-1|few
TGCAGTGCTAGGCAGGGACCCTTCTCCTACGAGCAGTACTTC
CSARQGPFSYEQYF
>-|13|TRBJ2-1|TRBV19|-
TGTGCCAGTAGTATAAACCAATACAATGAGCAGTTCTTC
CASSINQYNEQFF
>TRBD2|14|TRBJ2-7|TRBV20-1|-
TGCAGTGCTCAAGGACTAGCGGGCGCCTACGAGCAGTACTTC
CSAQGLAGAYEQYF
>-|14|TRBJ2-3|TRBV7-9|many
TGTGCCAGCAGCCCTTGGACTAAAACAGATACGCAGTATTTT
CASSPWTKTDTQYF
>-|15|TRBJ2-7|TRBV7-2|few
TGTGCCAGCAGCCTGGGACTCTCGGGGCCCTACGAGCAGTACTTC
CASSLGLSGPYEQYF
>-|13|TRBJ2-7|TRBV12-3/TRBV12-4|many
TGCGCCAGCAGCTTGGGGGCCGGGTACGAGCAGTACTTC
CASSLGAGYEQYF
>TRBD1|16|TRBJ2-1|TRBV20-1|many
TGCAGTGCTAGAGATCTCAGGGGGAGCTCCTACAATGAGCAGTTCTTC
CSARDLRGSSYNEQFF